The clone carrying this T cell receptor (beta chain) was seen many times. Its antigen is currently unknown. This CDR3 is built from 15 residues. Germline V gives CDR1 SGHTA, CDR2 FQGTGA. V gave up 5 bases and J gave up 2 bases; unmatched junction bases: 7. This record comes from a study of neurological immune-mediated disorders. Study results and limitations: The expanded clones of different subjects shared no CDR3 amino acid sequences (suggesting private repertoires in all groups).

With 10-nucleotide random UMIs, 5'RACE was used to make the cDNA. TCRdb called the 5' RACE reads again in MiXCR, with one record for every CDR3 protein. The top ten clones hold around 6.8% of a sample with tens of thousands of distinct CDR3 sequences, roughly 5% of them seen once. The chain is built from TRBV7-3 and TRBJ2-3, with 7 bases fitting TRBD1. Sequences were obtained from PBMCs. The clonotype originates from a man aged 18 to 35 with multiple sclerosis. CDR3 sequence (DNA): TGTGCCAGCAGCGAAGACAGGGTTACCACAGATACGCAGTATTTT. Protein product: CASSEDRVTTDTQYF.